Listed below are T cell receptor beta chains from one sample, sequenced in a study of T-cell memory formation after mild COVID-19. Each CDR3 protein gets one entry after TCRdb re-called the 5' RACE reads with MiXCR. This sample carries just over 350,000 distinct CDR3 sequences, roughly 14% of them seen once, and the ten largest clones take approximately 20%. Input material: PBMCs or a T cell subset sorted from them (not recorded which). Source of these receptors: a man younger than 35 who had mild COVID-19 (a few samples of this study predate the infection). Cell type and time point are not known. CDR3s include the opening cysteine and the closing phenylalanine or tryptophan. The order of the fields is J gene, V gene, D gene, clone size, CDR3 protein, CDR3 DNA. D genes are given only for firm matches. Size tells how often a clone was seen (once, few, many) or the class of an expanded clone, and some rows leave it out.

TRBJ1-2 TRBV5-6 . . CASSSGWGALGYTF TGTGCCAGCAGCTCGGGCTGGGGGGCGCTCGGCTACACCTTC
TRBJ2-2 TRBV12-3/TRBV12-4 TRBD2 . CASSPGLAGTGELFF TGTGCCAGCAGTCCCGGTTTAGCGGGCACCGGGGAGCTGTTTTTT
TRBJ1-4 TRBV20-1 TRBD1 few CSARDPKQGAEKLFF TGCAGTGCTAGAGATCCCAAGCAGGGGGCTGAAAAACTGTTTTTT
TRBJ2-5 TRBV15 . few CATSRGWGRETQYF TGTGCCACCAGCAGAGGATGGGGGAGGGAGACCCAGTACTTC
TRBJ2-3 TRBV7-9 . few CASTPIDTQYF TGTGCCAGCACCCCGATTGATACGCAGTATTTT
TRBJ1-1 TRBV12-3/TRBV12-4 . few CASRDTWYAEAFF TGTGCCAGCAGGGACACGTGGTACGCTGAAGCTTTCTTT
TRBJ1-6 TRBV5-5 . few CASSKAGSSYNSPLHF TGTGCCAGCAGCAAGGCAGGGTCTTCCTATAATTCACCCCTCCACTTT
TRBJ2-7 TRBV20-1 . . CSASKEGRYEQYF TGCAGTGCTAGTAAGGAGGGGCGCTACGAGCAGTACTTC
TRBJ2-2 TRBV15 . . CATSARGNTGELFF TGTGCCACCAGCGCACGGGGGAACACCGGGGAGCTGTTTTTT
TRBJ2-3 TRBV6-5 . few CASSYSSRLRTDTQYF TGTGCCAGCAGTTACTCGAGTAGGCTCCGCACAGATACGCAGTATTTT
TRBJ2-2 TRBV4-1 TRBD1 . CASWDRSYTGELFF TGCGCCAGCTGGGACAGATCTTACACCGGGGAGCTGTTTTTT
TRBJ1-1 TRBV19 . few CASRSTEAFF TGTGCCAGTAGGAGCACTGAAGCTTTCTTT
TRBJ2-3 TRBV20-1 . many CSAPQRQGGADTQYF TGCAGTGCTCCTCAAAGACAGGGAGGCGCAGATACGCAGTATTTT
TRBJ1-1 TRBV12-3/TRBV12-4 TRBD1 . CASNTGTGARVTEAFF TGTGCCAGCAATACCGGGACAGGGGCGAGAGTCACTGAAGCTTTCTTT
TRBJ2-2 TRBV6-6 TRBD1 few CASTVQGLNYGELFF TGTGCCAGCACCGTACAGGGGCTAAATTACGGGGAGCTGTTTTTT
TRBJ2-5 TRBV29-1 TRBD2 many CSAQGGIQETQYF TGCAGCGCCCAGGGAGGGATCCAAGAGACCCAGTACTTC
TRBJ1-2 TRBV20-1 . few CSVPDGYTF TGCAGTGTCCCGGATGGCTACACCTTC
TRBJ1-5 TRBV27 . . CASSAINSNQPQHF TGTGCCAGCAGTGCCATCAATAGCAATCAGCCCCAGCATTTT
TRBJ1-2 TRBV5-5 . . CASSFMDSSYGYTF TGTGCCAGCAGCTTCATGGACAGCTCCTATGGCTACACCTTC
TRBJ2-2 TRBV5-1 . few CASSIRTNTGELFF TGCGCCAGCAGCATACGGACCAACACCGGGGAGCTGTTTTTT
TRBJ2-4 TRBV6-5 TRBD2 few CASSPPSGGPYF TGTGCCAGCAGTCCCCCTAGCGGGGGGCCCTACTTC
TRBJ1-1 TRBV28 . . CASSHRGGGNTEAFF TGCGCCAGCAGCCACCGAGGGGGGGGCAACACTGAAGCTTTCTTT
TRBJ2-2 TRBV9 . few CASSALFPGELFF TGTGCCAGCAGCGCCCTTTTCCCAGGGGAGCTGTTTTTT
TRBJ2-1 TRBV4-3 TRBD2 . CASSRTSGFYNEQFF TGCGCCAGCAGCAGGACTAGCGGGTTCTACAATGAGCAGTTCTTC
TRBJ1-1 TRBV12-3/TRBV12-4 . . CASSLLTTTEAFF TGTGCCAGCAGTTTATTGACAACCACTGAAGCTTTCTTT
TRBJ1-1 TRBV19 . . CASSMMALRNTEAFF TGTGCCAGTAGTATGATGGCTCTTCGGAACACTGAAGCTTTCTTT
TRBJ1-2 TRBV5-1 . few CASSFQGSHYGYTF TGCGCCAGCAGCTTCCAGGGCTCCCACTATGGCTACACCTTC
TRBJ2-5 TRBV11-2 TRBD1 many CASRTPGQDPAAQYF TGTGCCAGCAGAACTCCGGGACAGGATCCGGCGGCCCAGTACTTC
TRBJ2-2 TRBV24-1 TRBD1 many CATSDSGQGTGELFF TGTGCCACCAGTGATTCGGGACAGGGTACCGGGGAGCTGTTTTTT
TRBJ2-7 TRBV11-1 TRBD1 few CASSVTRDRRYEQYF TGTGCCAGCAGCGTCACCCGGGACAGGCGTTACGAGCAGTACTTC
TRBJ2-2 TRBV5-8 . few CASRERGPGTGELFF TGTGCCAGCAGAGAACGGGGGCCTGGCACCGGGGAGCTGTTTTTT
TRBJ2-3 TRBV7-2 TRBD1 . CASSPDTGTGVPTQYF TGTGCCAGCAGTCCTGATACCGGGACAGGGGTCCCTACGCAGTATTTT
TRBJ1-5 TRBV6-6 TRBD1 few CASSYPLGQVRNQPQHF TGTGCCAGCAGTTACCCATTAGGACAGGTTCGCAATCAGCCCCAGCATTTT
TRBJ2-7 TRBV7-6 . few CASSLAVSDEQYF TGTGCCAGCAGCTTAGCAGTATCTGATGAGCAGTACTTC
TRBJ1-1 TRBV28 . . CGSRLDTEAFF TGTGGGTCCCGGTTAGATACTGAAGCTTTCTTT
TRBJ2-1 TRBV30 TRBD1 many CAVQGVRSYNEQFF TGTGCCGTTCAGGGGGTCCGCTCCTACAATGAGCAGTTCTTC
TRBJ2-3 TRBV27 . . CASSLKGVSDTQYF TGTGCCAGCAGTTTAAAGGGTGTATCAGATACGCAGTATTTT
TRBJ2-6 TRBV15 . . CATSRYPGQLNVLTF TGTGCCACCAGCAGATACCCCGGACAGTTGAACGTCCTGACTTTC
TRBJ1-1 TRBV7-8 . . CASSLELQSNTEAFF TGTGCCAGCAGCTTAGAATTACAGTCGAACACTGAAGCTTTCTTT
TRBJ1-4 TRBV4-3 . few CASSQDLNPGIGEKLFF TGCGCCAGCAGCCAAGATCTTAACCCGGGAATCGGTGAAAAACTGTTTTTT
TRBJ2-1 TRBV9 . . CASSVGTRSYNEQFF TGTGCCAGCAGCGTAGGGACTCGTTCCTACAATGAGCAGTTCTTC
TRBJ2-3 TRBV7-8 . . CASSPAGNLGTDTQYF TGTGCCAGCAGCCCCGCTGGTAATCTAGGGACAGATACGCAGTATTTT
TRBJ2-3 TRBV10-3 . once CATYGNRGAGETIDTQYF TGTGCCACCTACGGGAACCGGGGGGCCGGCGAGACAATAGATACGCAGTATTTT
TRBJ1-5 TRBV4-3 . many CASSQDRFGNQPQHF TGCGCCAGCAGCCAAGACAGGTTTGGCAATCAGCCCCAGCATTTT
TRBJ2-1 TRBV7-3 . few CASSLGTGPYNEQFF TGTGCCAGCAGCTTAGGTACAGGGCCCTACAATGAGCAGTTCTTC
TRBJ2-1 TRBV7-6 . few CASSFSTGAARRGVASYNEQFF TGTGCCAGCAGCTTCTCTACAGGGGCCGCCCGGAGGGGTGTGGCCTCCTACAATGAGCAGTTCTTC
TRBJ2-3 TRBV4-2 . . CASSPRVMQDTDTQYF TGTGCCAGCAGCCCCCGAGTGATGCAGGACACAGATACGCAGTATTTT
TRBJ2-5 TRBV12-3/TRBV12-4 TRBD1 many CASGRDRQAETQYF TGTGCCAGCGGCAGGGACAGGCAAGCAGAGACCCAGTACTTC
TRBJ2-2 TRBV12-5 . . CASIGGDGELFF TGTGCTAGTATCGGGGGAGACGGGGAGCTGTTTTTT
TRBJ1-1 TRBV4-3 . few CASSQDGRGAEAFF TGCGCCAGCAGCCAAGATGGTCGGGGGGCTGAAGCTTTCTTT
TRBJ2-1 TRBV7-3 . few CASSLTSSSSYNEQFF TGTGCCAGCAGCTTAACCTCGTCGAGCTCCTACAATGAGCAGTTCTTC
TRBJ2-2 TRBV6-5 . . CASSPRPAGIITGELFF TGTGCCAGCAGTCCGCGGCCGGCGGGGATAATCACCGGGGAGCTGTTTTTT
TRBJ2-2 TRBV4-2 . . CASSQDRGIGELFF TGTGCCAGCAGCCAAGATAGAGGGATCGGGGAGCTGTTTTTT
TRBJ1-1 TRBV12-3/TRBV12-4 . once CASTTNTEAFF TGTGCCAGCACCACAAACACTGAAGCTTTCTTT